The sequence of this T cell receptor beta chain was determined in a study of T-cell reconstitution after alpha-beta-depleted transplantation in children. As it was prepared, the TCRbeta library received unique molecular identifiers. TCRdb called the PCR reads again in MiXCR, with one record for every CDR3 protein. The sample holds fewer than 750,000 distinct CDR3 sequences, more than 20% seen once. The study's findings and limits: TCRbeta diversity was high at day 60 in some patients (a result of surviving recipient T cells and thymic progenitors). Newly generated T cells supplied most T-cell counts and diversity one year post-transplant. Several hundred expanded graft clones reportedly were the source of alpha-beta T cells about two months after transplant.

Trimming removed 4 bases from V and 4 bases from J; junction bases left unmatched: 6. The CDR3 sequence is 14 residues long. Looked up from germline, CDR1 is DFQATT and CDR2 is SNEGSKA (reference sequence). Ten or more counts support this clonotype. Its antigen is as yet unknown. Sequenced here: PBMCs, mostly from graft donor cells, sampled 360 days after TCRalphabeta/CD19-depleted stem cell transplant. The TCR originated in a boy in the first two years of life who had a stem cell transplant for acute myeloid leukemia, so the T cells may come from the graft donor. V is TRBV20-1 and J is TRBJ2-1, with 8 bases matching TRBD2. CDR3 nucleotide sequence: TGCAGTGCTAACGAGCTAGCGGGTTACAATGAGCAGTTCTTC. Translating it yields CSANELAGYNEQFF.